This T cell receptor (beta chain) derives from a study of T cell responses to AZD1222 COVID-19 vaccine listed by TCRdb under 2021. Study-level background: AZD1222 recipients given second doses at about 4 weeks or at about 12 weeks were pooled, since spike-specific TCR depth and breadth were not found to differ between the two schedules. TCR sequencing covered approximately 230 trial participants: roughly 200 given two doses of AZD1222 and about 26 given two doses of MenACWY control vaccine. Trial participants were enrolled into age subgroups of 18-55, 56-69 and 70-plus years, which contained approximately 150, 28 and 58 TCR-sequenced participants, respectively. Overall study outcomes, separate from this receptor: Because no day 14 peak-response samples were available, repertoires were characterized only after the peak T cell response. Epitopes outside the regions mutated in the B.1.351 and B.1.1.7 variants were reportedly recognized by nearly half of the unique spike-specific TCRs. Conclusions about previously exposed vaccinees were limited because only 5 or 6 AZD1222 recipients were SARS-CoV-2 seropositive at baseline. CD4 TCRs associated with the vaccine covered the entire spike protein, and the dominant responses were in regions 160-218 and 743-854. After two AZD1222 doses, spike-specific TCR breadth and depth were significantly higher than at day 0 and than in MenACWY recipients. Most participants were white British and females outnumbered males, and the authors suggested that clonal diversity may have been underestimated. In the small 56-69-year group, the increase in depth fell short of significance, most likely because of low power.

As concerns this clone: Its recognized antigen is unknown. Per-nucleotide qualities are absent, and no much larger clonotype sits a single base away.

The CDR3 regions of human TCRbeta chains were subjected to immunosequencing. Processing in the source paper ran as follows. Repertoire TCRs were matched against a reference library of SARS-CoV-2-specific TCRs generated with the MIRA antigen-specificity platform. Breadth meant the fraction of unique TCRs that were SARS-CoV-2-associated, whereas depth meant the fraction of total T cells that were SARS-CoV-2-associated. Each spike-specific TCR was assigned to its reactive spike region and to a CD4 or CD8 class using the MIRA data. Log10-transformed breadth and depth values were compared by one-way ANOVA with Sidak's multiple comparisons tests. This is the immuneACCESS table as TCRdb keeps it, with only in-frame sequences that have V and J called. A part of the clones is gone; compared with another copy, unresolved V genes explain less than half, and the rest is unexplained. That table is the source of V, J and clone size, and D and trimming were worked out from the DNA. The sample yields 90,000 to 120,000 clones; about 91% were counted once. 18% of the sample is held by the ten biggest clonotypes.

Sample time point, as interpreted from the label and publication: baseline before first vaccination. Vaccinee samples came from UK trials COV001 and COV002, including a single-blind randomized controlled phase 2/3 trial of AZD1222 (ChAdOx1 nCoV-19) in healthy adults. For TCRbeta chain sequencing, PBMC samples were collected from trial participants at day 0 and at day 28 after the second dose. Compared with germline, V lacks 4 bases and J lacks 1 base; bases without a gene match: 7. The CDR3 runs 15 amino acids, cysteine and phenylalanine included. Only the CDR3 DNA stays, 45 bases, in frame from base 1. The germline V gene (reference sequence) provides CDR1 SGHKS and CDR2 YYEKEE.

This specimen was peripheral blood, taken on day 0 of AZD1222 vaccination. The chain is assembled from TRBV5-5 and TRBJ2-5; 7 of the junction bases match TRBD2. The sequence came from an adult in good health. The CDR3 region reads CASSLDLAAQETQYF. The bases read TGTGCCAGCAGCCTTGATCTAGCGGCCCAAGAGACCCAGTACTTC.